A selection of T cell receptor beta chains follows, all from one sample in a study of T cell repertoires in ileal Crohn's disease. Clones were read by immunoSEQ multiplex PCR, and TCRdb kept only the in-frame ones, dropping some. The table has under 6,000 clones, roughly 74% seen once; the top ten hold about a third. The sequenced sample was ileal tissue. All receptors derive from an adult with Crohn's disease. The CDR3 runs from the conserved cysteine through the conserved F or W. The D gene is left open where the match is weak. Not every row has a clone size; where given, it reads once, few, many or a size class.

NA,large,TRBJ2-7,TRBV10-3,CAISDEAHSYEQYF,TGTGCCATCAGTGATGAGGCCCACTCCTACGAGCAGTACTTC
NA,NA,TRBJ2-5,TRBV6-1,CASTLTVYQETQYF,TGTGCCAGCACCCTGACTGTGTACCAAGAGACCCAGTACTTC
NA,few,TRBJ2-2,TRBV11-3,CASSLRGRRSGELFF,TGTGCCAGCAGCTTACGGGGGCGGCGAAGCGGGGAGCTGTTTTTT
NA,NA,TRBJ2-3,TRBV5-1,CASSLEGPMDTQYF,TGCGCCAGCAGCTTGGAGGGGCCGATGGATACGCAGTATTTT
NA,NA,TRBJ2-7,TRBV28,CASSLYPAGEQYF,TGTGCCAGCAGTTTATACCCTGCGGGCGAGCAGTACTTC
NA,NA,TRBJ2-7,TRBV7-8,CASTGTVSYEQYF,TGTGCCAGTACCGGGACTGTGTCCTACGAGCAGTACTTC
NA,once,TRBJ2-5,TRBV7-8,CASMSWTLYQETQYF,TGTGCCAGCATGTCGTGGACACTGTACCAAGAGACCCAGTACTTC
NA,NA,TRBJ2-7,TRBV7-2,CASGSYEQYF,TGTGCCAGCGGGTCCTACGAGCAGTACTTC
TRBD1,NA,TRBJ1-5,TRBV29-1,CSATTGGAGSNQPQHF,TGCAGCGCCACGACAGGGGGCGCTGGGAGCAATCAGCCCCAGCATTTT
TRBD1,NA,TRBJ1-4,TRBV30,CAWSVQRDRFEKLFF,TGTGCCTGGAGTGTACAGCGGGACAGATTTGAAAAACTGTTTTTT
NA,NA,TRBJ1-5,TRBV29-1,CSPWGGPIRYSNQPQHF,TGCAGCCCGTGGGGTGGGCCGATTCGCTATAGCAATCAGCCCCAGCATTTT
NA,once,TRBJ1-3,TRBV10-2,CASSGPGRNSGNTIYF,TGCGCCAGCAGTGGGCCGGGACGCAACTCTGGAAACACCATATATTTT
NA,NA,TRBJ1-5,TRBV25-1,CASSEYTWNQPQHF,TGTGCCAGCAGTGAATACACATGGAATCAGCCCCAGCATTTT
NA,NA,TRBJ1-1,TRBV7-3,CASSPRGSDTEAFF,TGTGCCAGCAGCCCCCGGGGCTCGGACACTGAAGCTTTCTTT
NA,NA,TRBJ2-1,TRBV6-4,CASSATPTGSPLNEQFF,TGTGCCAGCAGTGCCACTCCGACAGGCTCCCCTTTAAATGAGCAGTTCTTC
NA,NA,TRBJ2-4,TRBV5-1,CASSLAENIQYF,TGCGCCAGCAGCTTGGCCGAAAACATTCAGTACTTC
NA,NA,TRBJ1-5,TRBV2,CASTDSNQPQHF,TGTGCCAGCACAGATAGCAATCAGCCCCAGCATTTT
NA,NA,TRBJ1-5,TRBV7-8,CASSLVVRGNQPQHF,TGTGCCAGCAGCTTAGTTGTGAGGGGCAATCAGCCCCAGCATTTT
TRBD1,NA,TRBJ2-3,TRBV7-8,CASRDRGRTDTQYF,TGTGCCAGCAGGGACAGGGGGCGAACAGATACGCAGTATTTT
TRBD2,NA,TRBJ2-7,TRBV7-2,CASSLLAGGPYFYEQYF,TGTGCCAGCAGCTTACTAGCGGGGGGGCCGTATTTCTACGAGCAGTACTTC
TRBD1,NA,TRBJ2-1,TRBV2,CASSSGTGVNEQFF,TGTGCCAGCAGTTCCGGGACAGGGGTAAATGAGCAGTTCTTC
NA,NA,TRBJ2-7,TRBV20-1,CSARPDYEQYF,TGCAGTGCTAGACCTGATTACGAGCAGTACTTC
NA,once,TRBJ1-5,TRBV15,CATSGLQNQPQHF,TGTGCCACCAGCGGACTACAGAATCAGCCCCAGCATTTT
NA,NA,TRBJ2-2,TRBV15,CATSRPANRGGPGELFF,TGTGCCACCAGCAGACCCGCGAACAGGGGGGGACCCGGGGAGCTGTTTTTT
NA,NA,TRBJ1-1,TRBV6-1,CASSDEVYTEAFF,TGTGCCAGCAGTGACGAGGTGTATACTGAAGCTTTCTTT
TRBD1,few,TRBJ1-4,TRBV9,CASSPRQGTNEKLFF,TGTGCCAGCAGCCCCCGACAGGGAACTAATGAAAAACTGTTTTTT
NA,few,TRBJ2-2,TRBV4-1,CASSHRLGQGGLTGELFF,TGCGCCAGCAGCCACCGGCTGGGCCAGGGGGGATTAACCGGGGAGCTGTTTTTT
TRBD2,once,TRBJ2-3,TRBV11-1,CATSYSGGTDTQYF,TGTGCCACTTCTTATAGCGGGGGCACAGATACGCAGTATTTT
NA,NA,TRBJ1-2,TRBV5-1,CASSSDSSYGYTF,TGCGCCAGCAGCTCCGACAGTTCCTATGGCTACACCTTC
TRBD1,NA,TRBJ1-6,TRBV10-3,CAISVAGQGDSPLHF,TGTGCCATCAGTGTTGCAGGACAGGGGGATTCACCCCTCCACTTT
TRBD2,NA,TRBJ2-3,TRBV5-1,CASTSTSGGDTQYF,TGCGCCAGCACATCGACTAGCGGGGGAGATACGCAGTATTTT